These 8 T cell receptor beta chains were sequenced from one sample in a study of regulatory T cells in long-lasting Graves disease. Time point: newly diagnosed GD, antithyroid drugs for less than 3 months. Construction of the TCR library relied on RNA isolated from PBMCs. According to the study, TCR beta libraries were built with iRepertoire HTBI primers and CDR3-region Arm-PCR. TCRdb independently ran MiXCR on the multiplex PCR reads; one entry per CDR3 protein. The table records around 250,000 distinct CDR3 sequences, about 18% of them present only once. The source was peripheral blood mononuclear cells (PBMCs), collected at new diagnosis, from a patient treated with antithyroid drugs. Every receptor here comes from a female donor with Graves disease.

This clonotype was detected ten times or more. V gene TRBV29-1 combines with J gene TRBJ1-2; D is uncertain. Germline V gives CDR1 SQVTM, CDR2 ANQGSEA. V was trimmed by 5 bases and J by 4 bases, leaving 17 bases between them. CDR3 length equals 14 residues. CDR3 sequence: CSVWLDGWVYGYTF. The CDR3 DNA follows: TGCAGCGTTTGGCTGGACGGGTGGGTCTATGGCTACACCTTC.

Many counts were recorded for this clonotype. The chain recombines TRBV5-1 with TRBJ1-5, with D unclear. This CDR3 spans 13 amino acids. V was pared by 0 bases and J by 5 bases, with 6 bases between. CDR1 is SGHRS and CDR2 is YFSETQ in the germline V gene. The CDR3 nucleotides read TGCGCCAGCAGCTTGGAAATCGATCAGCCCCAGCATTTT. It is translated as CASSLEIDQPQHF.

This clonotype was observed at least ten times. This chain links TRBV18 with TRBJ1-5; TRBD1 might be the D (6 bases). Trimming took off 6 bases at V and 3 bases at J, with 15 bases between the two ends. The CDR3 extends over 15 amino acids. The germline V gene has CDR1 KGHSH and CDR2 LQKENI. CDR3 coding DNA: TGTGCCAGCTCTCTATCGGCAGGGGCCAATCAGCCCCAGCATTTT. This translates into CASSLSAGANQPQHF.

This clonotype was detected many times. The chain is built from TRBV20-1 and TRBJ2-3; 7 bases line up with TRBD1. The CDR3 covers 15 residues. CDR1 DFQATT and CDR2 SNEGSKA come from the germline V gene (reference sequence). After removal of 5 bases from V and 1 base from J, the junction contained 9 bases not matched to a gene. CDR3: CSACLPGQGTDTQYF. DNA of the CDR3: TGCAGTGCTTGTCTACCAGGACAGGGCACAGATACGCAGTATTTT.

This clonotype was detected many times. The CDR3 nucleotides are TGCGCCAGCAGCGCACAACCCAACAGGGGGCGAGGGGAAAAACTGTTTTTT. Its translation is CASSAQPNRGRGEKLFF. J is TRBJ1-4 and V is TRBV4-1; 9 bases agree with TRBD1. The CDR3 is made up of 17 amino acids. Trimming removed 5 bases from V and 8 bases from J; junction bases left unmatched: 15. Germline V gene lookup returns CDR1 MGHRA and CDR2 YSYEKL.

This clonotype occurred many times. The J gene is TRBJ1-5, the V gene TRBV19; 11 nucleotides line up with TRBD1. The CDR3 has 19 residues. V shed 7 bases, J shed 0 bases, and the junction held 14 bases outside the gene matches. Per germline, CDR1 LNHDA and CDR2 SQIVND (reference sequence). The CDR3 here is CASTGTGGTGPYSNQPQHF. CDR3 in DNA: TGTGCCAGTACCGGGACAGGGGGAACGGGTCCGTATAGCAATCAGCCCCAGCATTTT.

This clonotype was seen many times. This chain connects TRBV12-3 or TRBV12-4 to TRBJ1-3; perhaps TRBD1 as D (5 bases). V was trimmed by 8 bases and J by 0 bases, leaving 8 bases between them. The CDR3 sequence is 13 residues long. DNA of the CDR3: TGTGCCAGCGGGGGGAGCTCTGGAAACACCATATATTTT. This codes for CASGGSSGNTIYF.

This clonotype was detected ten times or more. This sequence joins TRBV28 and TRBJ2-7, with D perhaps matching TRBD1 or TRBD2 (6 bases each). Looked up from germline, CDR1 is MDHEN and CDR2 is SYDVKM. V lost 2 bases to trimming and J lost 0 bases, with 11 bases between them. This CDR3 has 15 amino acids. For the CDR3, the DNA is TGTGCCAGCAGTTTAGGAGGGGGGACCTCCTACGAGCAGTACTTC. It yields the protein CASSLGGGTSYEQYF.